Below, 22 T cell receptor beta chains from the same sample are listed, as sequenced in a study of OX40 agonist ivuxolimab in advanced cancers. TCRdb's copy holds only in-frame clones and misses some; the assay was immunoSEQ multiplex PCR. The sample lists approximately 74,000 clones, approximately 85% occurring once. The material was CD4+ or CD8+ T cells sorted from blood, obtained in a trial of the OX40 agonist ivuxolimab. These receptors all stem from an adult with an advanced solid tumor such as melanoma, head and neck, liver or kidney cancer.

The V gene is TRBV5-1, the J gene TRBJ2-7, with TRBD1 as a possible D gene (6 bases). Trimming removed 0 bases from V and 3 bases from J, with 10 bases in between. Germline V gene lookup returns CDR1 SGHRS and CDR2 YFSETQ. The CDR3 covers 14 residues. The CDR3 sequence is CASSLGGTFYEQYF. DNA for the CDR3: TGCGCCAGCAGCTTGGGGGGGACATTCTACGAGCAGTACTTC.

The genes are TRBV6-1 and TRBJ2-7; D is undetermined. Trimming pared 4 bases from V and 2 bases from J, leaving 12 bases between. The CDR3 is made up of 14 amino acids. CDR1 and CDR2 from the germline V gene are MNHNS and SASEGT. This chain's CDR3 is CASSGGSTPYEQYF. DNA of the CDR3: TGTGCCAGCAGTGGGGGATCCACCCCCTACGAGCAGTACTTC.

The J gene is TRBJ2-5, the V gene TRBV10-3; D unresolved. CDR3 size: 11 residues. The ends were cut back, 2 bases at V and 5 bases at J, with 3 bases in the middle. CDR1 is ENHRY and CDR2 is SYGVKD in the germline V gene. The CDR3 region is CAISERETQYF. The DNA of the CDR3 is TGTGCCATCAGTGAGAGGGAGACCCAGTACTTC.

V is TRBV6-1 and J is TRBJ2-5, with 9 positions matching TRBD1. The J segment lost 2 bases and the V segment lost 6 bases, leaving 4 bases of the junction unmatched. The germline gives CDR1 MNHNS, CDR2 SASEGT. The length of the CDR3 is 14 residues. As DNA, the CDR3 is TGTGCCAGCAGCCGGACAGGGGCTCAAGAGACCCAGTACTTC. Its protein is CASSRTGAQETQYF.

The chain has TRBV7-9 and TRBJ1-2, with D possibly matching TRBD1 (6 bases). In germline, CDR1 is SEHNR, CDR2 FQNEAQ (reference sequence). The V gene lost 6 bases and the J gene lost 4 bases, with 18 bases spanning the gap. This CDR3 contains 15 residues. CDR3 residues: CASSKGFQGIYGYTF. For the CDR3, the DNA is TGTGCCAGCAGTAAAGGGTTTCAGGGGATCTATGGCTACACCTTC.

A few counts support this clone. V usage is TRBV10-2 and J usage is TRBJ2-5, with D hard to call. The V end lost 2 bases, the J end lost 5 bases, and 21 bases lay between the germline ends. CDR1 is WSHSY and CDR2 is SAAADI in the germline V gene. This CDR3 spans 17 amino acids. The CDR3 spells CASSEVVGGSSLETQYF. Here the CDR3 DNA reads TGCGCCAGCAGTGAGGTTGTAGGCGGCTCATCATTGGAGACCCAGTACTTC.

The chain combines TRBV28 with TRBJ1-3; 9 bases map to TRBD1. The CDR3 is made up of 18 amino acids. J was trimmed by 2 bases and V by 3 bases; bases with no gene match: 11. CDR1 is MDHEN and CDR2 is SYDVKM in the germline V gene. CDR3 in amino acids: CASSLSSTGGITGNTIYF. As DNA, the CDR3 is TGTGCCAGCAGTTTGTCCAGCACAGGGGGCATTACTGGAAACACCATATATTTT.

The rearrangement joins TRBV28 to TRBJ2-7, with D possibly TRBD1 on 5 matching bases. The CDR3 covers 14 residues. The V gene lost 7 bases and the J gene lost 3 bases, with 16 bases spanning the gap. CDR1 and CDR2 (germline): MDHEN, SYDVKM. Written as DNA, the CDR3 is TGTGCCAGCACCCCCGGGCAGGGCCACTACGAGCAGTACTTC. Protein sequence: CASTPGQGHYEQYF.

The chain recombines TRBV2 with TRBJ2-7; either TRBD1 or TRBD2 may supply D (6 bases each). Per germline, CDR1 SNHLY and CDR2 FYNNEI. V gave up 8 bases and J gave up 4 bases, with 15 bases separating them. There are 13 residues in the CDR3. DNA for the CDR3: TGTGCCAGCCGGTTTAAGGGGGGATACGAGCAGTACTTC. It is translated as CASRFKGGYEQYF.

The rearrangement links TRBV2 to TRBJ2-6, with D perhaps TRBD2 (5 bases). Germline CDR1 reads SNHLY; CDR2 reads FYNNEI. With 8 bases removed from V and 0 bases from J, the gap between germline ends came to 11 bases. The CDR3 has 15 residues. The CDR3 reads CASRRSSSGANVLTF. Here the CDR3 DNA reads TGTGCCAGCCGGAGGTCCAGCTCTGGGGCCAACGTCCTGACTTTC.

The rearrangement uses TRBV5-4 and TRBJ2-5, with 8 bases matching TRBD2. The CDR3 runs 13 residues. The trim removed 5 bases at V and 5 bases at J, leaving 5 bases unmatched. Germline loops: CDR1 SGHNT, CDR2 YYREEE (reference sequence). The CDR3 region has the DNA TGTGCCAGCAGTAGGACTAGCAGCGAGACCCAGTACTTC. Amino acids: CASSRTSSETQYF.

This chain links TRBV10-2 with TRBJ1-2; TRBD1 is a possible D gene (5 bases). Germline CDR1 WSHSY, CDR2 SAAADI. V shed 7 bases and J shed 4 bases, with 13 bases lying between them. The CDR3 has 13 residues. CDR3 protein: CASTGDGTYGYTF. In nucleotides, the CDR3 is TGCGCCAGCACCGGGGACGGGACCTATGGCTACACCTTC.

The rearrangement joins TRBV19 to TRBJ1-2; D gene uncertain. The CDR3 extends over 13 amino acids. The germline V gene encodes CDR1 LNHDA and CDR2 SQIVND (reference sequence). Trimming removed 7 bases at V and 4 bases at J, with 13 bases between. The CDR3 coding sequence is TGTGCCAGTAACGCAGTTCTCGGCTATGGCTACACCTTC. It is translated as CASNAVLGYGYTF. Full variable domain (missing parts from reference TRBV19 and TRBJ1-2): DGGITQSPKYLFRKEGQNVTLSCEQNLNHDAMYWYRQDPGQGLRLIYYSQIVNDFQKGDIAEGYSVSREKKESFPLTVTSAQKNPTAFYLCASNAVLGYGYTFGSGTRLTVV.

The chain has TRBV9 and TRBJ1-3; D is perhaps TRBD1 (5 bases). From germline, CDR1 is SGDLS and CDR2 YYNGEE. Trimming pared 4 bases from V and 2 bases from J, leaving 7 bases between. CDR3 length: 13 amino acids. The CDR3 here is CASSSRAGNTIYF. The CDR3 bases are TGTGCCAGCAGCTCCAGGGCTGGAAACACCATATATTTT.

The genes are TRBV5-7 and TRBJ1-3, with a possible D match to TRBD1 (6 bases). TRBV5-7 is annotated as an ORF whose role is uncertain. The CDR3 is 13 residues long. V was trimmed by 4 bases and J by 5 bases, leaving 10 bases between them. The CDR3 loop reads CASSRDKRNTIYF. For the CDR3, the DNA is TGTGCCAGCAGCCGGGACAAGAGAAACACCATATATTTT.

This chain connects TRBV10-3 to TRBJ2-2; no clear D gene. Germline-derived CDR1 and CDR2 are ENHRY and SYGVKD. V was pared by 6 bases and J by 5 bases, with 22 bases between. The CDR3 is made up of 17 amino acids. The CDR3 nucleotides read TGTGCCATCAGCAAACCGGACCGACTTCCGGATACCGGGGAGCTGTTTTTT. This translates into CAISKPDRLPDTGELFF.

The chain is built from TRBV18 and TRBJ2-3, with D uncertain. Between the trimmed V and J ends, which lost 4 bases and 3 bases, there was a span of 8 bases. CDR3 length: 13 amino acids. Germline CDR1 reads KGHSH; CDR2 reads LQKENI. DNA for the CDR3: TGTGCCAGCTCACGGGATGTGACAGATACGCAGTATTTT. Encoded protein: CASSRDVTDTQYF.

This sequence joins TRBV13 and TRBJ2-5; 10 positions agree with TRBD2. The CDR3 spans 20 residues. CDR1 PRHDT and CDR2 FYEKMQ come from the germline V gene (reference sequence). J lost 2 bases, V lost 5 bases, and 20 bases had no gene match. CDR3 residues: CASSQYRGVSGRNLQETQYF. The CDR3 nucleotides are TGTGCCAGCAGCCAATATAGGGGGGTTAGCGGGAGGAACCTACAAGAGACCCAGTACTTC.

This sequence joins TRBV5-1 and TRBJ2-3; 12 positions agree with TRBD2. V gave up 4 bases and J gave up 3 bases; unmatched junction bases: 9. The CDR3 contains 17 residues. The germline gives CDR1 SGHRS, CDR2 YFSETQ. The CDR3 DNA reads as TGCGCCAGCAGCCTATGGACTAGCGGGACCCGGACAGATACGCAGTATTTT. Protein product: CASSLWTSGTRTDTQYF.

The chain joins TRBV27 to TRBJ2-1, with TRBD2 matching 9 bases. Germline V gene data show CDR1 as MNHEY and CDR2 as SMNVEV (reference sequence). The CDR3 length is 15 residues. The V gene end was trimmed by 7 bases and the J gene end by 7 bases; junction bases not matched to a gene: 11. The CDR3 DNA reads as TGTGCCAGCACCCCCCGGCGGGAGGGCCTAAATGAGCAGTTCTTC. As protein: CASTPRREGLNEQFF.

The chain has TRBV14 and TRBJ1-1, with D uncertain. Trimming pared 1 base from V and 5 bases from J, leaving 11 bases between. This CDR3 region has 14 residues. Germline CDR1 SGHDN, CDR2 FVKESK. The CDR3 region is CASSQAARGTEAFF. The CDR3 nucleotides are TGTGCCAGCAGCCAAGCGGCCCGAGGGACTGAAGCTTTCTTT.

The chain has TRBV7-9 and TRBJ1-2, with 8 nucleotides matching TRBD1. Germline values: CDR1 SEHNR, CDR2 FQNEAQ (reference sequence). The CDR3 is 16 amino acids. V shed 1 base and J 8 bases; nucleotides not matched to a gene: 12. CDR3 nucleotide sequence: TGTGCCAGCAGCTTAGAAGGGCGGACAGGGACGGAGGGCTACACCTTC. Residues: CASSLEGRTGTEGYTF.